This T cell receptor (beta chain) was obtained from a study of human T cells and chemical hapten exposure. Study summary: Largely, small differences in pooled library volume made per-sample TCR yields vary.

V lost 5 bases to trimming and J lost 4 bases, with 11 bases between them. This CDR3 is 13 amino acids long. From the RACE reads, TCRdb called clonotypes with MiXCR, one entry per CDR3 protein. The sample yields 90,000 to 110,000 distinct CDR3 sequences, nearly 35% seen once. Time point specified: patch test 3, about 24 weeks after DPC sensitization. This sample's treatment: therapeutic diphenylcyclopropenone sensitization with weekly scalp DPC. The source of this sequence is a man aged 40-49 years with alopecia areata. Some clones in this sample may be carry-over from other donors' samples. This specimen consisted of whole blood, obtained in connection with sensitization to the hapten diphenylcyclopropenone (DPC). The V call is TRBV12-3 or TRBV12-4, the J call TRBJ1-2; D may be TRBD1 (6 bases). CDR3 amino acids: CASSQDRTYGYTF. DNA for the CDR3: TGTGCCAGCAGTCAGGACAGAACCTATGGCTACACCTTC.